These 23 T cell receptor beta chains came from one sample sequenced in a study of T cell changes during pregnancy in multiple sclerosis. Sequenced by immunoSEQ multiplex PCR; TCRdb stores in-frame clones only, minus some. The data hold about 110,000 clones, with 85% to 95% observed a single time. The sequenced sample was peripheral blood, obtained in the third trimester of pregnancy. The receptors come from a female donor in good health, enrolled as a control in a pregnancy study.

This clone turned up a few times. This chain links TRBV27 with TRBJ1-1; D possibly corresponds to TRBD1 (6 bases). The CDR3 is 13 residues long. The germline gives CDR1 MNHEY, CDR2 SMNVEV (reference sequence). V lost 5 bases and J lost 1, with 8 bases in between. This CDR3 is CASSIQGNTEAFF. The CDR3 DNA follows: TGTGCCAGCAGTATACAGGGGAACACTGAAGCTTTCTTT.

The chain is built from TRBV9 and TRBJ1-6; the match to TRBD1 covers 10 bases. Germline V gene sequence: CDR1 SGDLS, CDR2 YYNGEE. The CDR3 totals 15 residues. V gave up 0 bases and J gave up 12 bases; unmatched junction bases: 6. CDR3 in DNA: TGTGCCAGCAGCGTAGGAGGGACAGGGGTATTACCCCTCCACTTT. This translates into CASSVGGTGVLPLHF.

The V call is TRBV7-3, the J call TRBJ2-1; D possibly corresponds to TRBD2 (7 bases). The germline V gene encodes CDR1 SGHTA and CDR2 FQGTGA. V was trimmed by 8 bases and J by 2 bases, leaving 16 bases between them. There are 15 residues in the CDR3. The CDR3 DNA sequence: TGTGCCAGCTCCAGTGCGGGGGCAGCCTACAATGAGCAGTTCTTC. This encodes CASSSAGAAYNEQFF.

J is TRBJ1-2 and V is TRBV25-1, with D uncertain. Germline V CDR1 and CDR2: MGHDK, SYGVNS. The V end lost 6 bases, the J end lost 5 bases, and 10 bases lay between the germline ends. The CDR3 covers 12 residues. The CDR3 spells CASSTESYGYTF. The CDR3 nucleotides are TGTGCCAGCAGCACAGAATCGTATGGCTACACCTTC.

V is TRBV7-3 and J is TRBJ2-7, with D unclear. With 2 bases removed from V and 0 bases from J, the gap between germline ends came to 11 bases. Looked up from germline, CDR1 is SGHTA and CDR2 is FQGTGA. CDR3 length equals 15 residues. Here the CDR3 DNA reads TGTGCCAGCAGCTTATTCCCGGCTAGCTCCTACGAGCAGTACTTC. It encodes CASSLFPASSYEQYF.

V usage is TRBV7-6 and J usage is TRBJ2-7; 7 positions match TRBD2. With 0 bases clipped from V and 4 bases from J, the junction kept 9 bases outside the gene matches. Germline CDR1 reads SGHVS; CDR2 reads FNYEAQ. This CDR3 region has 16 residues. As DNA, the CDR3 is TGTGCCAGCAGCTTAGCCCTAGCGGTGAATCAATACGAGCAGTACTTC. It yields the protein CASSLALAVNQYEQYF.

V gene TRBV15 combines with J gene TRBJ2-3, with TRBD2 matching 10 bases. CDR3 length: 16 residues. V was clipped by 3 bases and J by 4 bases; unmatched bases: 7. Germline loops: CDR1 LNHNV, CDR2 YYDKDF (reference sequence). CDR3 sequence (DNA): TGTGCCACCAGCAGGAGGAGCGGGGGGGGACCAGATACGCAGTATTTT. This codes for CATSRRSGGGPDTQYF. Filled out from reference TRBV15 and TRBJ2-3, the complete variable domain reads DAMVIQNPRYQVTQFGKPVTLSCSQTLNHNVMYWYQQKSSQAPKLLFHYYDKDFNNEADTPDNFQSRRPNTSFCFLDIRSPGLGDTAMYLCATSRRSGGGPDTQYFGPGTRLTVL.

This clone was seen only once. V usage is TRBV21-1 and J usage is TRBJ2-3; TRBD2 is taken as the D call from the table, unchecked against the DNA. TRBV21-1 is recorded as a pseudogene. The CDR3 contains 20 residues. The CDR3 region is CASSKTKRGGRYISTDTQYF. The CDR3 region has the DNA TGTGCCAGCAGCAAAACTAAGCGGGGGGGCCGATATATCAGCACAGATACGCAGTATTTT.

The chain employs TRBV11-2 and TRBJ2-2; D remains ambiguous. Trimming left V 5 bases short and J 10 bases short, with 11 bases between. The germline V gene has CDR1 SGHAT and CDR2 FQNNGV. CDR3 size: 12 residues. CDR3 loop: CASSLRLAELFF. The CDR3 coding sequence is TGTGCCAGCAGCCTAAGGTTAGCGGAGCTGTTTTTT. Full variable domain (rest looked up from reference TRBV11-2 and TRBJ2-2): EAGVAQSPRYKIIEKRQSVAFWCNPISGHATLYWYQQILGQGPKLLIQFQNNGVVDDSQLPKDRFSAERLKGVDSTLKIQPAKLEDSAVYLCASSLRLAELFFGEGSRLTVL.

CDR3 bases: TGCAGCGTCGCGTACCGGGACACCTACACCGGGGAGCTGTTTTTT. Encoded protein: CSVAYRDTYTGELFF. The chain carries TRBV29-1 and TRBJ2-2; D possibly corresponds to TRBD1 (6 bases). This CDR3 has 15 residues. Germline V lookup: CDR1 SQVTM, CDR2 ANQGSEA. V was cut by 6 bases and J by 3 bases, with 17 bases left in between.

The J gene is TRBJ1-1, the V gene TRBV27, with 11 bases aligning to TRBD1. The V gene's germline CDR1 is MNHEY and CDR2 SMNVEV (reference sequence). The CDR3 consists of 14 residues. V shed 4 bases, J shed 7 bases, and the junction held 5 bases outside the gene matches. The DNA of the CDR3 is TGTGCCAGCAGTTGGACAGGGGGCGCGAATGAAGCTTTCTTT. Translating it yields CASSWTGGANEAFF.

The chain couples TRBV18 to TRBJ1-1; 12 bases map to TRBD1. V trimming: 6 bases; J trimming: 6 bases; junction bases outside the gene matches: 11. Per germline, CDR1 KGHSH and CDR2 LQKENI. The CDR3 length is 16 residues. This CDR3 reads CASSPSGGQGAAEAFF. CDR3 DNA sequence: TGTGCCAGCTCGCCCTCGGGGGGACAGGGGGCGGCTGAAGCTTTCTTT.

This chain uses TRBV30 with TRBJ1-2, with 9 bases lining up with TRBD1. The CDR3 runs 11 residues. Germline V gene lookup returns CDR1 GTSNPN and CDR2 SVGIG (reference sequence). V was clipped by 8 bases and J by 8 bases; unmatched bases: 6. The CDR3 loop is CARGQGYGYTF. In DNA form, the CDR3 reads TGTGCCCGGGGACAGGGCTACGGCTACACCTTC.

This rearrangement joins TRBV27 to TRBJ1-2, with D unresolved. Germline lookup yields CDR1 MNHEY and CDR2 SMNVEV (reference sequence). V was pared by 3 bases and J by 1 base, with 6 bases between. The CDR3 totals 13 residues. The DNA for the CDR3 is TGTGCCAGCAGTTTTCTCAGTAACTATGGCTACACCTTC. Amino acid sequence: CASSFLSNYGYTF.

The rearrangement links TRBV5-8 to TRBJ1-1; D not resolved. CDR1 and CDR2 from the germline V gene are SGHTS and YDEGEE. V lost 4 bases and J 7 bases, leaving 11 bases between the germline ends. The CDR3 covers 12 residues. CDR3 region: CASSDNSVEAFF. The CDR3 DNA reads TGTGCCAGCAGCGATAACAGTGTTGAAGCTTTCTTT.

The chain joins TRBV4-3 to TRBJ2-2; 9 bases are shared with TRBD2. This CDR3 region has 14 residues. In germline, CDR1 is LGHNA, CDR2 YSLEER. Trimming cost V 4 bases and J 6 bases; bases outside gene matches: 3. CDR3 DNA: TGCGCCAGCAGCCTGCGGGGGGGCCCCGGGGAGCTGTTTTTT. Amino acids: CASSLRGGPGELFF.

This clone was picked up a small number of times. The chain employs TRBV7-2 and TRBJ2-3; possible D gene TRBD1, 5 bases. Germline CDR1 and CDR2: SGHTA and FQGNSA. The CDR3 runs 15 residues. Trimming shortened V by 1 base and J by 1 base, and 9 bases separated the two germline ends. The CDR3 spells CASSLEGRGTDTQYF. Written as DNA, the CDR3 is TGTGCCAGCAGCTTAGAGGGCAGGGGCACAGATACGCAGTATTTT.

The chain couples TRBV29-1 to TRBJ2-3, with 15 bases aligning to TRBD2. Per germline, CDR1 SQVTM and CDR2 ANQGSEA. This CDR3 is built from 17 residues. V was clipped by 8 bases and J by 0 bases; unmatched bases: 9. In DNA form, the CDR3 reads TGCAGCTGTGAGGGGACTAGCGGGGGGACTAGCACAGATACGCAGTATTTT. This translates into CSCEGTSGGTSTDTQYF.

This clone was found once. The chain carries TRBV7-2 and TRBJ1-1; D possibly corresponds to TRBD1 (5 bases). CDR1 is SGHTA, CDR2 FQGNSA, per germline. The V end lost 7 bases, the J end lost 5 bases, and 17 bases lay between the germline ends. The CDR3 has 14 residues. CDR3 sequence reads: CASTTRSQGTEAFF. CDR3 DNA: TGTGCCAGCACTACCCGCTCGCAGGGTACTGAAGCTTTCTTT.

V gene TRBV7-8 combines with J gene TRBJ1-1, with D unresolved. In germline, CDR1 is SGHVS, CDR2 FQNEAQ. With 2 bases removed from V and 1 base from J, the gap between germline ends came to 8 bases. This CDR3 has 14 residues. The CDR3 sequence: CASSLSRGNTEAFF. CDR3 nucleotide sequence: TGTGCCAGCAGCTTATCCCGGGGGAACACTGAAGCTTTCTTT.

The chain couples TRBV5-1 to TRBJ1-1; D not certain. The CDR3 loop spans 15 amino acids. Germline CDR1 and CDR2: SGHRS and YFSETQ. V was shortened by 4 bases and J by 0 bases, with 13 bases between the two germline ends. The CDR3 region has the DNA TGCGCCAGCAGCCCCGAGGTCAGCATGAACACTGAAGCTTTCTTT. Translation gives CASSPEVSMNTEAFF. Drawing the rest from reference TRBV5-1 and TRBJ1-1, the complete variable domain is KAGVTQTPRYLIKTRGQQVTLSCSPISGHRSVSWYQQTPGQGLQFLFEYFSETQRNKGNFPGRFSGRQFSNSRSEMNVSTLELGDSALYLCASSPEVSMNTEAFFGQGTRLTVV.

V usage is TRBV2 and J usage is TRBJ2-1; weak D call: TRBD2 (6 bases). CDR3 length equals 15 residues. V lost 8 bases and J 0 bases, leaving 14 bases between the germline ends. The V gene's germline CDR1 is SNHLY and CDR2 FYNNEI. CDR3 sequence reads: CASSRRGDSYNEQFF. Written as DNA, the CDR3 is TGTGCCAGCTCAAGGCGGGGCGACTCCTACAATGAGCAGTTCTTC.

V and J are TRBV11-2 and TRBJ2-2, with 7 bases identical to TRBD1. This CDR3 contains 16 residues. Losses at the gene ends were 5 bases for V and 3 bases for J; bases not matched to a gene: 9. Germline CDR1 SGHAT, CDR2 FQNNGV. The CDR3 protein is CASSLVGGADTGELFF. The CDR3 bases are TGTGCCAGCAGCCTCGTAGGGGGCGCGGACACCGGGGAGCTGTTTTTT.